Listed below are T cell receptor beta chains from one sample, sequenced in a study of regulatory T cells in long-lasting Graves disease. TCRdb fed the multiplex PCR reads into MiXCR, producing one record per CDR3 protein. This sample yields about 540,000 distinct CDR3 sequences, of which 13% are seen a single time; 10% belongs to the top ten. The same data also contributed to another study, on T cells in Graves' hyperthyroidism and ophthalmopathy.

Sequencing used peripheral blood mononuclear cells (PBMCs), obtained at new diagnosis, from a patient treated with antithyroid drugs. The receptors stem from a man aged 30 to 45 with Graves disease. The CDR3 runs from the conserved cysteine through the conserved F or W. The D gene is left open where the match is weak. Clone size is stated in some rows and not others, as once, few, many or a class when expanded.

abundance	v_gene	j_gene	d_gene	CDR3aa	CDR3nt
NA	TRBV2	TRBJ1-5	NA	CASKDSTQPQHF	TGTGCCAGCAAGGACAGTACTCAGCCCCAGCATTTT
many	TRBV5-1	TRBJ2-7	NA	CASSTARGSYEQYF	TGCGCCAGCAGTACTGCCAGGGGAAGTTACGAGCAGTACTTC
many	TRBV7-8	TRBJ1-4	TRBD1	CASSSGDRVNEKLFF	TGTGCCAGCAGCTCTGGGGACAGGGTGAATGAAAAACTGTTTTTT
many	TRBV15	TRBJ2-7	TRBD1	CATMTGSDYEQYF	TGTGCCACCATGACAGGGTCGGACTACGAGCAGTACTTC
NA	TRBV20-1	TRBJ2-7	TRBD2	CSAARSGSRREQYF	TGCAGTGCTGCCCGTAGCGGGAGTCGTCGCGAGCAGTACTTC
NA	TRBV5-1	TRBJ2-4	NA	CASSLESGNIQYF	TGTGCCAGCAGCTTGGAGAGTGGAAACATTCAGTACTTC
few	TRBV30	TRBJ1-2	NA	CAWSVPVRVGYGYTF	TGTGCCTGGAGTGTACCCGTCAGGGTTGGCTATGGCTACACCTTC
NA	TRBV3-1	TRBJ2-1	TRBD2	CASSPSLADHYNEQFF	TGTGCCAGCAGCCCCTCCCTAGCGGACCATTACAATGAGCAGTTCTTC
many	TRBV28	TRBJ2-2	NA	CASSLRRVGTGELFF	TGTGCCAGCAGTTTACGAAGGGTAGGCACCGGGGAGCTGTTTTTT
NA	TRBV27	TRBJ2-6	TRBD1	CASSLSLGRGHSWHEANVLTF	TGTGCCAGCAGTTTATCCCTCGGCAGGGGGCACTCTTGGCATGAGGCCAACGTCCTGACTTTC
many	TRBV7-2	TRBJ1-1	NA	CASSVGRRNTEAFF	TGTGCCAGCAGCGTAGGACGGAGGAACACTGAAGCTTTCTTT
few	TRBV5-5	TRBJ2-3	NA	CASRSTGPGGADTQYF	TGTGCCAGCAGGAGTACAGGGCCCGGCGGCGCAGATACGCAGTATTTT
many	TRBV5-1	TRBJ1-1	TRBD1	CASRSTGVNTEAFF	TGCGCCAGCAGGTCGACAGGGGTAAACACTGAAGCTTTCTTT
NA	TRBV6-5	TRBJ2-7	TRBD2	CASSYGGGRIGNEQYF	TGTGCCAGCAGTTACGGTGGCGGGAGGATTGGAAACGAGCAGTACTTC
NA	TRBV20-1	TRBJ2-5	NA	CSVRVAGRQETQYF	TGCAGTGTTAGAGTTGCGGGCCGACAAGAGACCCAGTACTTC
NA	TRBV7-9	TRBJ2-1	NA	CASSLKASSYNEQFF	TGTGCCAGCAGCTTAAAGGCCAGCTCCTACAATGAGCAGTTCTTC
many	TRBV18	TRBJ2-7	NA	CASSQTRDEQYF	TGTGCCAGCTCACAGACCAGGGACGAGCAGTACTTC
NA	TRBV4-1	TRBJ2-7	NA	CASSLIPGLEYEQYF	TGCGCCAGCAGCCTTATTCCGGGGCTGGAATACGAGCAGTACTTC
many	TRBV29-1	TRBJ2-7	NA	CSVDTADNHEQYF	TGCAGCGTTGATACGGCGGATAACCACGAGCAGTACTTC
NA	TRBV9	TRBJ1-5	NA	CASSPIPRNQPQHF	TGTGCCAGCAGCCCTATACCTCGCAATCAGCCCCAGCATTTT
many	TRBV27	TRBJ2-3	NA	CASYKRSTDTQYF	TGTGCCAGCTACAAGCGGAGCACAGATACGCAGTATTTT
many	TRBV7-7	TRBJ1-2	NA	CASSPCQGGDGYTF	TGTGCCAGCAGCCCTTGCCAGGGAGGGGACGGCTACACCTTC
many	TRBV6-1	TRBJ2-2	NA	CASRRGGGGITGELFF	TGTGCCAGCAGGCGGGGAGGAGGTGGCATCACCGGGGAGCTGTTTTTT
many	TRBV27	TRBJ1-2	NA	CASSPSPTRSYGYTF	TGTGCCAGCAGTCCCTCCCCGACCAGAAGCTATGGCTACACCTTC
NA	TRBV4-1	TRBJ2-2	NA	CASSQEDYSELFF	TGCGCCAGCAGCCAAGAAGACTATTCGGAGCTGTTTTTT
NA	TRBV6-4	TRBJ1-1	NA	CASSDSENTEAFF	TGTGCCAGCAGTGACTCAGAAAACACTGAAGCTTTCTTT
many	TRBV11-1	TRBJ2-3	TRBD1	CASSPQQGAGDTQYF	TGTGCCAGCAGCCCTCAACAGGGGGCAGGAGATACGCAGTATTTT
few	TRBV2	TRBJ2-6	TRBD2	CAARLAGDGANVLTF	TGTGCCGCCCGACTAGCGGGAGACGGGGCCAACGTCCTGACTTTC
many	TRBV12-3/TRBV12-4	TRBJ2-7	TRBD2	CASSLGLAGGHEQYF	TGTGCCAGCAGTTTGGGACTAGCGGGAGGCCACGAGCAGTACTTC
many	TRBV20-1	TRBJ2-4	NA	CSARDPGTSMNIQYF	TGCAGTGCTAGAGACCCGGGAACTAGCATGAACATTCAGTACTTC
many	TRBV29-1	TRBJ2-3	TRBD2	CSATSGSADTQYF	TGCAGCGCGACTAGCGGTTCGGCAGATACGCAGTATTTT
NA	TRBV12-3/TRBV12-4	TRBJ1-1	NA	CASRNTDVEAFF	TGTGCCAGCAGAAACACGGATGTTGAAGCTTTCTTT
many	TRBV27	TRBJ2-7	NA	CASSLRDSNYEQYF	TGTGCCAGCAGTTTGAGGGACTCGAACTACGAGCAGTACTTC